The 3 T cell receptor beta chains listed next were all sequenced from one sample in a study of read filtering for tumor transcriptome and immune sequencing. This library used roughly 400 ng RNA and molecular barcoded adaptors spanning alpha/delta and beta/gamma chains. TCRdb passed the reads through MiXCR, listing each CDR3 protein once. This repertoire shows roughly 68,000 distinct CDR3 sequences, 11% to 15% found once; its top ten account for 40% to 55%. Material: a population of CD138-negative cells sorted from bone marrow. These receptors all stem from a donor at least 40 years old with multiple myeloma.

This clonotype was counted at least ten times. The chain recombines TRBV29-1 with TRBJ2-5; 7 bases fit TRBD1. This CDR3 has 14 residues. V was pared by 6 bases and J by 4 bases, with 11 bases of the junction left unmatched. The germline gives CDR1 SQVTM, CDR2 ANQGSEA. The CDR3 region is CSVDIQGIVETQYF. CDR3 DNA sequence: TGCAGCGTGGACATACAGGGGATAGTAGAGACCCAGTACTTC. The full variable domain, with the rest looked up from reference TRBV29-1 and TRBJ2-5, is SAVISQKPSRDICQRGTSLTIQCQVDSQVTMMFWYRQQPGQSLTLIATANQGSEATYESGFVIDKFPISRPNLTFSTLTVSNMSPEDSSIYLCSVDIQGIVETQYFGPGTRLLVL.

The chain combines TRBV13 with TRBJ2-3, with 12 bases matching TRBD2. Germline V lookup: CDR1 PRHDT, CDR2 FYEKMQ (reference sequence). This CDR3 has 15 amino acids. V lost 1 base to trimming and J lost 9 bases; unmatched junction nucleotides: 5. The CDR3 region is CASSLELAGGRTQYF. The CDR3, as DNA: TGTGCCAGCAGCTTAGAACTAGCGGGAGGAAGAACGCAGTATTTT.

The chain uses TRBV6-1 and TRBJ1-1; 8 nucleotides align to TRBD1. Trimming took 6 bases from V and 5 from J; bases not matched to a gene: 2. CDR1 and CDR2 from the germline V gene are MNHNS and SASEGT. This CDR3 has 12 amino acids. CDR3 amino acids: CASRRTGTEAFF. CDR3 DNA: TGTGCCAGCAGAAGGACAGGGACTGAAGCTTTCTTT.